One sample yielded the 21 T cell receptor beta chains listed below, sequenced in a study of immune characterization of retroperitoneal liposarcoma. MiXCR was run by TCRdb on the PCR reads, yielding one entry per CDR3 protein. This sample has around 13,000 distinct CDR3 sequences, with roughly 47% found just once. Sequences were obtained from tumor tissue. The receptors derive from a female donor with retroperitoneal liposarcoma.

This clonotype is labeled as medium-sized. The rearrangement joins TRBV7-2 to TRBJ2-3, with TRBD2 matching over 8 bases. Germline V gene sequence: CDR1 SGHTA, CDR2 FQGNSA. Trimming removed 5 bases from V and 4 bases from J; junction bases left unmatched: 14. The CDR3 has 17 residues. This CDR3 reads CASSLSVSGGRADTQYF. In DNA, the CDR3 is TGTGCCAGCAGCCTTTCGGTATCGGGGGGGCGGGCAGATACGCAGTATTTT.

The V call is TRBV6-5, the J call TRBJ1-6, with 8 positions matching TRBD1. The V and J ends lost 2 bases and 8 bases, in that order; junction bases with no gene match: 5. Germline CDR1 and CDR2: MNHEY and SVGAGI. The CDR3 is 15 residues long. CDR3 amino acids: CASSYTTGEDSPLHF. CDR3 DNA sequence: TGTGCCAGCAGTTACACGACAGGGGAGGATTCACCCCTCCACTTT.

This clonotype was found many times. The rearrangement links TRBV6-1 to TRBJ2-3, with 10 bases lining up with TRBD1. The CDR3 is made up of 15 amino acids. In germline, CDR1 is MNHNS, CDR2 SASEGT. The V segment lost 7 bases and the J segment 3 bases; nucleotides outside the gene matches: 7. The CDR3 DNA follows: TGTGCCAGCACTAGACAGGGGGCTGGGACAGATACGCAGTATTTT. It translates to CASTRQGAGTDTQYF.

V and J are TRBV15 and TRBJ2-5, with TRBD1 identical over 8 bases. The CDR3 totals 15 residues. Losses at the gene ends were 0 bases for V and 11 bases for J; bases not matched to a gene: 11. From germline, CDR1 is LNHNV and CDR2 YYDKDF (reference sequence). In DNA form, the CDR3 reads TGTGCCACCAGCAGAGATTCTACAGGGGGAACTGAGCAGTACTTC. Amino acids: CATSRDSTGGTEQYF.

The chain uses TRBV7-2 and TRBJ1-3, with D possibly matching TRBD1 (5 bases). The CDR3 is 16 amino acids. Trimming stripped 2 bases from V and 2 bases from J, with 13 bases between. From germline, CDR1 is SGHTA and CDR2 FQGNSA. This chain's CDR3 is CASSLKATETGNTIYF. Written as DNA, the CDR3 is TGTGCCAGCAGCTTAAAAGCGACAGAGACTGGAAACACCATATATTTT. Using reference TRBV7-2 and TRBJ1-3 for the parts outside the CDR3, the full variable domain is GAGVSQSPSNKVTEKGKDVELRCDPISGHTALYWYRQSLGQGLEFLIYFQGNSAPDKSGLPSDRFSAERTGGSVSTLTIQRTQQEDSAVYLCASSLKATETGNTIYFGEGSWLTVV.

The chain carries TRBV20-1 and TRBJ2-5; 16 nucleotides line up with TRBD2. The DNA end is more similar to TRBJ2-7, so the J call may be wrong. From germline, CDR1 is DFQATT and CDR2 SNEGSKA (reference sequence). The CDR3 is 17 amino acids. CDR3 in amino acids: CSATGLAGGRGPYEQYF. CDR3 bases: TGCAGTGCAACGGGACTAGCGGGGGGGCGAGGGCCCTACGAGCAGTACTTC.

This chain uses TRBV7-6 with TRBJ2-1; 7 bases are shared with TRBD2. Per germline, CDR1 SGHVS and CDR2 FNYEAQ. The CDR3 loop spans 16 amino acids. Germline trimming cut 5 bases from V and 5 bases from J; bases unmatched to any gene: 12. DNA of the CDR3: TGTGCCAGCAGCCTATCCGGGACTAACCTGGACAATGAGCAGTTCTTC. It is translated as CASSLSGTNLDNEQFF.

This clonotype is labeled large. This chain links TRBV6-1 with TRBJ2-1, with a weak D call TRBD1 (5 bases). In germline, CDR1 is MNHNS, CDR2 SASEGT. V was pared by 8 bases and J by 5 bases, with 13 bases between. This CDR3 region has 13 residues. CDR3: CASGSGPHNEQFF. CDR3 nucleotide sequence: TGTGCCAGCGGATCAGGGCCACACAATGAGCAGTTCTTC.

This chain uses TRBV14 with TRBJ2-1; 10 positions match TRBD1. The J call could be wrong; TRBJ2-5 is a better fit for the DNA end. The CDR3 is made up of 17 amino acids. Germline loops: CDR1 SGHDN, CDR2 FVKESK. The CDR3 DNA follows: TGTGCCAGCAGCGAACCTGAGGGGACAGGGGTCGGCAAGACCCAGTACTTC. The encoded protein is CASSEPEGTGVGKTQYF.

The chain couples TRBV6-1 to TRBJ2-5; the match to TRBD2 covers 12 bases. The CDR3 sequence is 13 residues long. CDR1 MNHNS and CDR2 SASEGT come from the germline V gene. The junction had 4 bases not matched to a gene; V was cut back by 5 bases and J by 9 bases. The CDR3 loop reads CASSNGLAGPQYF. The DNA of the CDR3 is TGTGCCAGCAGTAATGGACTAGCGGGACCCCAGTACTTC.

The sample holds one count of this clonotype. The V and J genes are TRBV6-2 or TRBV6-3 and TRBJ2-5; the D gene is possibly TRBD1 (5 bases). CDR1 is MNHEY and CDR2 is SVGEGT in the germline V gene. The CDR3 length is 15 residues. V shed 5 bases and J shed 5 bases, with 18 bases lying between them. CDR3 amino acids: CASSDTMGQGETQYF. The CDR3 bases are TGTGCCAGCAGTGATACAATGGGGCAAGGGGAGACCCAGTACTTC.

This clonotype occurred a few times. The V call is TRBV10-3, the J call TRBJ2-1, with D tentatively TRBD2 (7 bases). Trimming took 4 bases from V and 10 from J, leaving 11 bases between them. The V gene's germline CDR1 is ENHRY and CDR2 SYGVKD. There are 12 residues in the CDR3. The CDR3 protein is CAISGGGGEQFF. CDR3 bases: TGTGCCATCAGTGGAGGCGGGGGCGAGCAGTTCTTC.

The count of this clonotype is one. The V gene is TRBV6-1, the J gene TRBJ2-1; the D is unclear. The end of the DNA fits TRBJ2-5 better, so the J call may be wrong. Germline CDR1 reads MNHNS; CDR2 reads SASEGT. The CDR3 covers 11 residues. The CDR3 protein is CASSETSPQYF. The CDR3 region has the DNA TGTGCCAGCAGTGAAACAAGTCCCCAGTACTTC.

This clonotype was found many times. The rearrangement uses TRBV12-3 or TRBV12-4 and TRBJ2-6, with D maybe TRBD1 (5 bases). V was clipped by 5 bases and J by 3 bases, with 14 bases between them. This CDR3 contains 16 residues. The CDR3 DNA reads as TGTGCCAGCAGTATTAGGGGAAGTCTTGGGGCCAACGTCCTGACTTTC. It translates to CASSIRGSLGANVLTF.

With respect to this clonotype: A single base separates this from a much larger clone, so it may be a read error. The CDR3 end shows no conserved phenylalanine or tryptophan, and so a read error is likely. The chain is built from TRBV6-8 and TRBJ2-1, with unresolved D. CDR3 length: 17 residues. Trimming cost V 5 bases and J 0 bases, with 17 bases left between them. In germline, CDR1 is MNHGY, CDR2 SAAAGT. This CDR3 is CASSARRAVHSYNEQFL. The CDR3 DNA reads TGTGCCAGCAGTGCACGTAGGGCAGTCCACTCCTACAATGAGCAGTTCTTA.

This chain links TRBV6-6 with TRBJ2-3; possible D gene TRBD1, 6 bases. V was trimmed by 2 bases and J by 0 bases, leaving 6 bases between them. The germline V gene has CDR1 MNHNY and CDR2 SVGAGI (reference sequence). The length of the CDR3 is 14 residues. DNA of the CDR3: TGTGCCAGCAGTTACGGACAGAGCACAGATACGCAGTATTTT. It yields the protein CASSYGQSTDTQYF.

This clonotype has ten or more counts. The V call is TRBV6-1, the J call TRBJ2-5; D gene unclear. Germline CDR1 MNHNS, CDR2 SASEGT. V lost 4 bases, J lost 11 bases, and 17 bases lay in between. The CDR3 sequence is 13 residues long. CDR3 sequence: CASSVPIPNEQYF. The CDR3 region has the DNA TGTGCCAGCAGTGTCCCGATACCCAATGAGCAGTACTTC.

This clonotype was seen ten or more times. The chain links TRBV6-1 to TRBJ1-2, with a weak D call TRBD1 (5 bases). This CDR3 has 14 amino acids. The germline V and J ends were trimmed by 4 bases and 3 bases, with 12 bases remaining between them. Germline CDR1 MNHNS, CDR2 SASEGT. The DNA for the CDR3 is TGTGCCAGCAGTGCCGGGACTTTCGACTATGGCTACACCTTC. Amino acids: CASSAGTFDYGYTF.

The rearrangement links TRBV28 to TRBJ1-5; perhaps TRBD1 as D (5 bases). Trimming stripped 0 bases from V and 5 bases from J, with 14 bases between. CDR1 MDHEN and CDR2 SYDVKM come from the germline V gene. The CDR3 runs 16 residues. DNA for the CDR3: TGTGCCAGCAGTTTATGGGCCGGGACCCGAGATCAGCCCCAGCATTTT. This sequence encodes CASSLWAGTRDQPQHF. Variable domain in full (rest from reference TRBV28 and TRBJ1-5): DVKVTQSSRYLVKRTGEKVFLECVQDMDHENMFWYRQDPGLGLRLIYFSYDVKMKEKGDIPEGYSVSREKKERFSLILESASTNQTSMYLCASSLWAGTRDQPQHFGDGTRLSIL.

V is TRBV12-3 or TRBV12-4 and J is TRBJ2-3; TRBD2 is a possible D gene (6 bases). There are 14 residues in the CDR3. V dropped 1 base and J dropped 1 base, with 6 bases sitting between them. This CDR3 is CASSLGGGTDTQYF. The CDR3 nucleotides are TGTGCCAGCAGTTTAGGGGGGGGCACAGATACGCAGTATTTT.

This clonotype is deemed medium-sized. The V and J genes are TRBV6-1 and TRBJ2-1; weak D call: TRBD2 (7 bases). With the DNA end fitting TRBJ2-7 better, the J assignment may be wrong. The germline CDR1 and CDR2 sequences are MNHNS and SASEGT. This CDR3 region has 14 residues. The CDR3, as DNA: TGTGTAGCCGGCGCGGGGGAGAGGGGGAATGAGCAGTACTTC. This translates into CVAGAGERGNEQYF.